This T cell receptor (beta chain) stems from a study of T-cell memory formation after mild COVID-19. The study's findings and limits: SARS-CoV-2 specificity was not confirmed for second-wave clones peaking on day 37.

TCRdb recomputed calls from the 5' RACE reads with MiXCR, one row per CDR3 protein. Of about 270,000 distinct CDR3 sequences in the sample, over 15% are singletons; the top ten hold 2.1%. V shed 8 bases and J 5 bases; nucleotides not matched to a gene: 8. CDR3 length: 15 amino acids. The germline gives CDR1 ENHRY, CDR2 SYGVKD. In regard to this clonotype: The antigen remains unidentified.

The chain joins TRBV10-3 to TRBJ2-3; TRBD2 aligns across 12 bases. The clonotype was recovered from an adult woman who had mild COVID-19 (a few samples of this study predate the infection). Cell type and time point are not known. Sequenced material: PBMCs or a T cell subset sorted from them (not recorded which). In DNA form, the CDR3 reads TGTGCCATCGGGACTCCGGGACTAGCGGGAGATACGCAGTATTTT. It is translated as CAIGTPGLAGDTQYF.